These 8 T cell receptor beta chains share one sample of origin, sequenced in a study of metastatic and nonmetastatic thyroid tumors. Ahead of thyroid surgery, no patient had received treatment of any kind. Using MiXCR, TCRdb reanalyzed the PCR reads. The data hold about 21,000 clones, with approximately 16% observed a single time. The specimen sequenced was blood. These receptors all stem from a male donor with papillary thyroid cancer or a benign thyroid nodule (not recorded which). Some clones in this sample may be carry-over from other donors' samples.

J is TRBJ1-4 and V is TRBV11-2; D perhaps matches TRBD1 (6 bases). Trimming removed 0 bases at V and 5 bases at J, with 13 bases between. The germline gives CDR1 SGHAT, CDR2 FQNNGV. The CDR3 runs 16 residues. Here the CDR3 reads CASSLDPRGANEKLFF. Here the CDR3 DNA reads TGTGCCAGCAGCTTAGATCCAAGGGGGGCCAATGAAAAACTGTTTTTT.

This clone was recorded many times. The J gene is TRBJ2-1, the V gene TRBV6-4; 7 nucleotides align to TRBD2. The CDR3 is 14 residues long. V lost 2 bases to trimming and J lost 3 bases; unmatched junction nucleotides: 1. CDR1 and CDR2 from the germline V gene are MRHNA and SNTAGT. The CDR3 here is CASSDGRDYNEQFF. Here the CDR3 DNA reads TGTGCCAGCAGTGACGGGAGGGACTACAATGAGCAGTTCTTC.

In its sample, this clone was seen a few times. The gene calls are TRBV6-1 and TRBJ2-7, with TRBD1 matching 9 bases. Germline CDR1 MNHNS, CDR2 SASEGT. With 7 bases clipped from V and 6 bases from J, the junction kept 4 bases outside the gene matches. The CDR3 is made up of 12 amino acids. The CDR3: CASIGTGFEQYF. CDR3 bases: TGTGCCAGCATAGGGACAGGGTTCGAGCAGTACTTC.

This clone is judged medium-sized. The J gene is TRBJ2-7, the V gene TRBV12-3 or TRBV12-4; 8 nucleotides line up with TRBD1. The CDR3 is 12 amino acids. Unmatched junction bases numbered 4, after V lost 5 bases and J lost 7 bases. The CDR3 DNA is TGTGCCAGCAGTCGGACAGGGTATGAGCAGTACTTC. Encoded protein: CASSRTGYEQYF.

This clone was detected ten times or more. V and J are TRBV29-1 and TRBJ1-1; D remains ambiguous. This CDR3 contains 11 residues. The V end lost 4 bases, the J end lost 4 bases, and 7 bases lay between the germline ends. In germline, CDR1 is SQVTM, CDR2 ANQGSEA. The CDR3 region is CSVGWSTEAFF. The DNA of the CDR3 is TGCAGCGTTGGCTGGAGCACTGAAGCTTTCTTT.

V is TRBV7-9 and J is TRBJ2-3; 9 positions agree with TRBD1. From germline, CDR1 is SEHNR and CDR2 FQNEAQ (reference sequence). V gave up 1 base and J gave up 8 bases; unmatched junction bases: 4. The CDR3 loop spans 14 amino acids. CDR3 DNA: TGTGCCAGCAGCTTAGATAGGACAGGGGTTACGCAGTATTTT. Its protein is CASSLDRTGVTQYF.

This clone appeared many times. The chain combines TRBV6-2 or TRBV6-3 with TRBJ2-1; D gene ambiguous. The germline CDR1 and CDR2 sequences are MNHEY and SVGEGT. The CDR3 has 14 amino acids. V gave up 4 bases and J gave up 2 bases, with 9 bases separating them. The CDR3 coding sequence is TGTGCCAGCAGTTTACGGGCGCCCTACAATGAGCAGTTCTTC. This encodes CASSLRAPYNEQFF.

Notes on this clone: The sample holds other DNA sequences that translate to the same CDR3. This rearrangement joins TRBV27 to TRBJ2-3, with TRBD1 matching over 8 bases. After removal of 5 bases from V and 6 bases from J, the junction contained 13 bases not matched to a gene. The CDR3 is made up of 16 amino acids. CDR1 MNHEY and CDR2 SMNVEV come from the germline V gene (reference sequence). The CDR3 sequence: CASSAGTGRHTDTQYF. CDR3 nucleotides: TGTGCCAGCAGTGCAGGGACAGGTAGACACACGGATACGCAGTATTTT.